These 6 T cell receptor beta chains were sequenced from one sample in a study of Ad26.COV2.S vaccination and SARS-CoV-2 variants. Sequenced by immunoSEQ multiplex PCR; TCRdb stores in-frame clones only, minus some. Among over 450,000 clones listed, 70% to 90% were seen once. Stated treatment: roughly 20 received Ad26.COV2.S at low or high dose, single or two shots; about 5 received placebo; per-sample allocation not given. Collection of samples fell on day 63 after the first vaccine or placebo injection. Sample: peripheral blood, taken in a trial of Ad26.COV2.S vaccine versus placebo. These receptors all come from a person aged 18-60 years who received the Ad26.COV2.S COVID-19 vaccine or a placebo.

The CDR3 region has the DNA TGTGCCAGCCGACAGGCTGGAAGCTATGGCTACACCTTC. Protein: CASRQAGSYGYTF. The rearrangement joins TRBV7-9 to TRBJ1-2, with D perhaps TRBD1 (6 bases). With 8 bases removed from V and 4 bases from J, the gap between germline ends came to 14 bases. CDR3 length equals 13 residues. Germline V gives CDR1 SEHNR, CDR2 FQNEAQ (reference sequence).

This chain connects TRBV6-6 to TRBJ1-1; possibly TRBD1 for D (5 bases). The V gene's germline CDR1 is MNHNY and CDR2 SVGAGI (reference sequence). V gave up 4 bases and J gave up 4 bases, with 10 bases separating them. This CDR3 has 13 amino acids. The CDR3 coding sequence is TGTGCCAGCAGTTTGGGCAGGGCCACTGAAGCTTTCTTT. The encoded protein is CASSLGRATEAFF.

The CDR3 sequence is CAWRASGVYEQYF. For the CDR3, the DNA is TGTGCCTGGAGGGCTAGCGGGGTGTACGAGCAGTACTTC. The genes are TRBV30 and TRBJ2-7, with 9 positions matching TRBD2. With 3 bases clipped from V and 4 bases from J, the junction kept 4 bases outside the gene matches. Germline V gene sequence: CDR1 GTSNPN, CDR2 SVGIG (reference sequence). This CDR3 has 13 amino acids.

The V and J genes are TRBV2 and TRBJ2-2, with TRBD2 matching 9 bases. The CDR3 runs 14 residues. After removal of 8 bases from V and 6 bases from J, the junction contained 7 bases not matched to a gene. CDR1 and CDR2 (germline): SNHLY, FYNNEI. This CDR3 is CASLGGRGSGELFF. DNA for the CDR3: TGTGCCAGCCTGGGCGGGAGGGGTTCCGGGGAGCTGTTTTTT.

As regards this clone: The sample contains more than one DNA sequence encoding this CDR3. This chain connects TRBV5-1 to TRBJ2-1; no clear D. The CDR3 has 12 residues. V was shortened by 4 bases and J by 6 bases, with 8 bases between the two germline ends. Germline CDR1 SGHRS, CDR2 YFSETQ. The CDR3 loop reads CASSLVSNEQFF. The CDR3, as DNA: TGCGCCAGCAGCCTCGTTAGCAATGAGCAGTTCTTC.

This clone was seen a handful of times. The V call is TRBV29-1, the J call TRBJ2-7; D is unclear. V lost 0 bases, J lost 3 bases, and 3 bases lay in between. Germline V gene lookup returns CDR1 SQVTM and CDR2 ANQGSEA. This CDR3 region has 11 residues. In nucleotides, the CDR3 is TGCAGCGTTGAAGATCTCTACGAGCAGTACTTC. Translating gives CSVEDLYEQYF.